The 32 T cell receptor beta chains given below trace back to one sample, sequenced in a study of T cells in Graves' hyperthyroidism and ophthalmopathy. The TCR beta CDR3 regions underwent amplification using RNA transcripts as the source. Using the HTBI primer set, a first-round RT-PCR was run on the TCR CDR3. TCRdb reprocessed the multiplex PCR reads with MiXCR, giving one entry per CDR3 protein. The profile shows about 270,000 distinct CDR3 sequences, about 20% of them singletons. The sequenced material came from blood. The receptors come from a young man with Graves' ophthalmopathy.

This clonotype was counted ten times or more. The chain is built from TRBV28 and TRBJ1-5; unclear D gene. CDR3 length equals 13 residues. V was trimmed by 10 bases and J by 5 bases, leaving 15 bases between them. The germline V gene encodes CDR1 MDHEN and CDR2 SYDVKM. DNA for the CDR3: TGTGCCACCCGGGAGGGTCAAGATCAGCCCCAGCATTTT. Its translation: CATREGQDQPQHF.

This clonotype was counted at least ten times. The rearrangement joins TRBV11-3 to TRBJ2-1; D may be TRBD2 (6 bases). The CDR3 consists of 16 residues. V was trimmed by 3 bases and J by 7 bases, leaving 19 bases between them. Germline V CDR1 and CDR2: SGHNT, YENEEA. The CDR3 bases are TGTGCCAGCAGCTTCGATAACGGGAGTGGTCGGAATGAGCAGTTCTTC. It specifies CASSFDNGSGRNEQFF.

This clonotype was seen a handful of times. The chain is built from TRBV7-8 and TRBJ1-5; D unclear. The V and J ends lost 5 bases and 4 bases respectively, with 12 bases between them. CDR3 length equals 14 residues. The germline V gene encodes CDR1 SGHVS and CDR2 FQNEAQ. The CDR3 region has the DNA TGTGCCAGCAGCCCGAGCGCGGGGAATCAGCCCCAGCATTTT. It codes for CASSPSAGNQPQHF.

This clonotype has ten or more counts. The V call is TRBV5-1, the J call TRBJ1-2; D possibly corresponds to TRBD1 (5 bases). The CDR3 has 14 amino acids. Germline CDR1 and CDR2: SGHRS and YFSETQ. Trimming stripped 2 bases from V and 6 bases from J, with 14 bases between. The CDR3 is CASSLTTGPHGYTF. The CDR3 DNA reads TGCGCCAGCAGCTTAACGACGGGACCTCATGGCTACACCTTC. The full variable domain, with the rest looked up from reference TRBV5-1 and TRBJ1-2, is KAGVTQTPRYLIKTRGQQVTLSCSPISGHRSVSWYQQTPGQGLQFLFEYFSETQRNKGNFPGRFSGRQFSNSRSEMNVSTLELGDSALYLCASSLTTGPHGYTFGSGTRLTVV.

This clonotype occurred a few times. The V call is TRBV24-1, the J call TRBJ2-2; tentative D call: TRBD1 (6 bases). The CDR3 covers 16 residues. Trimming shortened V by 1 base and J by 3 bases, and 11 bases separated the two germline ends. Germline CDR1 is KGHDR and CDR2 is SFDVKD. The CDR3 loop reads CATSDFPSGDTGELFF. As DNA, the CDR3 is TGTGCCACCAGTGATTTTCCGTCAGGGGACACCGGGGAGCTGTTTTTT.

Only a few counts were recorded for this clonotype. The rearrangement uses TRBV5-6 and TRBJ2-3, with 7 bases identical to TRBD1. There are 14 residues in the CDR3. From germline, CDR1 is SGHDT and CDR2 YYEEEE. Trimming removed 5 bases from V and 6 bases from J; junction bases left unmatched: 9. CDR3 nucleotides: TGTGCCAGCAGTCCGGAAGAGGGGGCGGATACGCAGTATTTT. Amino acid sequence: CASSPEEGADTQYF. Complete variable domain (other parts from reference TRBV5-6 and TRBJ2-3): DAGVTQSPTHLIKTRGQQVTLRCSPKSGHDTVSWYQQALGQGPQFIFQYYEEEERQRGNFPDRFSGHQFPNYSSELNVNALLLGDSALYLCASSPEEGADTQYFGPGTRLTVL.

This chain links TRBV5-4 with TRBJ2-3, with 10 bases aligning to TRBD1. Germline V CDR1 and CDR2: SGHNT, YYREEE (reference sequence). The V and J ends lost 4 bases and 4 bases, in that order; junction bases with no gene match: 3. The CDR3 has 14 amino acids. DNA for the CDR3: TGTGCCAGCAGCCCGGACAGGGGGTCAGATACGCAGTATTTT. Amino acid sequence: CASSPDRGSDTQYF.

The V call is TRBV9, the J call TRBJ1-1; no reliable D call. Germline values: CDR1 SGDLS, CDR2 YYNGEE. V gave up 3 bases and J gave up 3 bases, with 12 bases separating them. This CDR3 has 14 residues. The CDR3 reads CASSGPPGDTEAFF. The CDR3 bases are TGTGCCAGCAGCGGACCCCCGGGAGACACTGAAGCTTTCTTT.

This clonotype was seen a handful of times. The V call is TRBV6-5, the J call TRBJ1-1, with a tentative D call TRBD1 (5 bases). The ends were cut back, 2 bases at V and 11 bases at J, with 12 bases in the middle. This CDR3 spans 12 amino acids. CDR1 and CDR2 from the germline V gene are MNHEY and SVGAGI. The CDR3 spells CASSYAGLEAFF. Here the CDR3 DNA reads TGTGCCAGCAGTTACGCAGGGCTGGAGGCTTTCTTT.

CDR3 bases: TGTGCCAGCAGCTTAGTCGCAGGGTCGGGAATAAATGAGCAGTTCTTC. Amino acids: CASSLVAGSGINEQFF. The V and J genes are TRBV7-3 and TRBJ2-1; D tentatively fits TRBD1 or TRBD2 (5 bases each). CDR3 length equals 16 residues. Germline values: CDR1 SGHTA, CDR2 FQGTGA. V was trimmed by 2 bases and J by 7 bases, leaving 18 bases between them.

This clonotype appeared many times. The chain recombines TRBV30 with TRBJ2-7; D is perhaps TRBD2 (6 bases). V was trimmed by 5 bases and J by 4 bases, leaving 12 bases between them. Germline V gives CDR1 GTSNPN, CDR2 SVGIG (reference sequence). The CDR3 is 12 amino acids. CDR3 amino acids: CAWSGGVYEQYF. The CDR3 coding sequence is TGTGCCTGGTCGGGCGGGGTGTACGAGCAGTACTTC.

This clonotype was seen only a few times. The chain has TRBV6-1 and TRBJ2-2; D remains unclear. Germline V gene lookup returns CDR1 MNHNS and CDR2 SASEGT. Trimming stripped 6 bases from V and 0 bases from J, with 2 bases between. The CDR3 is 12 amino acids. The CDR3 sequence is CASRANTGELFF. The CDR3 DNA is TGTGCCAGCAGGGCGAACACCGGGGAGCTGTTTTTT.

There are many counts of this clonotype. The V and J genes are TRBV20-1 and TRBJ2-3; 11 nucleotides match TRBD2. With V trimmed by 8 bases and J by 6 bases, 13 bases remained unmatched. The CDR3 loop spans 15 amino acids. Germline lookup yields CDR1 DFQATT and CDR2 SNEGSKA (reference sequence). Written as DNA, the CDR3 is TGCAGTTGTGGAGTAGCGGGAGGGCCGGGGGATACGCAGTATTTT. This gives the protein CSCGVAGGPGDTQYF.

The V call is TRBV6-1, the J call TRBJ1-2; tentatively, D is TRBD1 (6 bases). CDR1 is MNHNS and CDR2 is SASEGT in the germline V gene. The V gene lost 2 bases and the J gene lost 8 bases, with 18 bases spanning the gap. The CDR3 extends over 15 amino acids. DNA of the CDR3: TGTGCCAGCAGTGAAAAGGAGGGCCAGGGGTACGGCTACACCTTC. It yields the protein CASSEKEGQGYGYTF.

This clonotype was recorded at least ten times. The gene calls are TRBV20-1 and TRBJ2-7; 8 bases are a match to TRBD2. Germline V gives CDR1 DFQATT, CDR2 SNEGSKA (reference sequence). The CDR3 length is 13 residues. Trimming at V came to 2 bases and at J to 8 bases, leaving 8 bases not matched to a gene. CDR3 sequence: CSARLPGGAQQYF. The CDR3 DNA reads as TGCAGTGCTAGACTACCGGGAGGGGCTCAGCAGTACTTC.

This sequence joins TRBV6-1 and TRBJ1-1; 8 nucleotides match TRBD1. The CDR3 has 14 amino acids. Germline CDR1 and CDR2: MNHNS and SASEGT. The ends lost 8 bases at V and 6 bases at J; junction bases unmatched: 11. CDR3 protein: CASQPGQGGPEAFF. CDR3 coding DNA: TGTGCCAGCCAGCCCGGACAGGGAGGCCCTGAAGCTTTCTTT.

This clonotype was recorded a few times. The rearrangement links TRBV28 to TRBJ2-5; D remains unclear. CDR3 size: 13 residues. Trimming took 7 bases from V and 5 from J, leaving 14 bases between them. Germline-derived CDR1 and CDR2 are MDHEN and SYDVKM. This CDR3 is CASISSIGETQYF. CDR3 sequence (DNA): TGTGCCAGCATCTCCTCCATTGGGGAGACCCAGTACTTC. The full variable domain, in which reference TRBV28 and TRBJ2-5 provide the parts outside the CDR3, is DVKVTQSSRYLVKRTGEKVFLECVQDMDHENMFWYRQDPGLGLRLIYFSYDVKMKEKGDIPEGYSVSREKKERFSLILESASTNQTSMYLCASISSIGETQYFGPGTRLLVL.

This clonotype was seen ten or more times. One end of the junction fails to match germline, which may point to a read error. The rearrangement links TRBV12-3 or TRBV12-4 to TRBJ2-7, with 9 bases aligning to TRBD2. There are 14 residues in the CDR3. CDR3 residues: CASSVAGVGYEQYF. CDR3 nucleotides: TGTGCCAGCAGTGTAGCGGGAGTAGGATACGAGCAGTACTTC.

The table lists this clonotype with a few counts. This rearrangement joins TRBV5-1 to TRBJ2-3; tentative D call: TRBD1 (7 bases). CDR3 length: 15 residues. The germline V gene has CDR1 SGHRS and CDR2 YFSETQ. Trimming removed 4 bases from V and 5 bases from J, with 17 bases in between. The CDR3 sequence: CASSQTAGGGDTQYF. CDR3 in DNA: TGCGCCAGCAGCCAGACAGCAGGGGGAGGAGATACGCAGTATTTT.

This clonotype was observed a single time. The chain recombines TRBV5-1 with TRBJ1-4; no clear D gene. The CDR3 totals 13 residues. Trimming took off 0 bases at V and 10 bases at J, with 10 bases between the two ends. Germline lookup yields CDR1 SGHRS and CDR2 YFSETQ. The chain's CDR3 is CASSLGPSAKLFF. The CDR3 DNA reads TGCGCCAGCAGCTTGGGACCCTCGGCAAAACTGTTTTTT.

The sample holds many counts of this clonotype. This chain connects TRBV7-2 to TRBJ1-3; tentative D call: TRBD1 (6 bases). Between the trimmed V and J ends, which lost 5 bases and 0 bases, there was a span of 14 bases. This CDR3 is 16 amino acids long. CDR1 is SGHTA, CDR2 FQGNSA, per germline. As DNA, the CDR3 is TGTGCCAGCAGCCACGACAGGACCAGCTCTGGAAACACCATATATTTT. Translated: CASSHDRTSSGNTIYF.

This clonotype was recorded at least ten times. V and J are TRBV5-1 and TRBJ1-5, with D possibly being TRBD1 (5 bases). The V and J ends lost 3 bases and 0 bases respectively, with 7 bases between them. CDR3 length: 14 residues. Germline CDR1 and CDR2: SGHRS and YFSETQ. CDR3 residues: CASSWDGSNQPQHF. The CDR3 region has the DNA TGCGCCAGCAGCTGGGACGGTAGCAATCAGCCCCAGCATTTT.

This clonotype was detected only a few times. The chain is built from TRBV5-1 and TRBJ1-1, with D possibly matching TRBD1 (6 bases). Germline CDR1 reads SGHRS; CDR2 reads YFSETQ. Between the trimmed V and J ends, which lost 0 bases and 2 bases, there was a span of 11 bases. The CDR3 has 15 residues. CDR3 nucleotides: TGCGCCAGCAGCTTGGTTCAGGGGACAAACACTGAAGCTTTCTTT. Protein: CASSLVQGTNTEAFF.

Of note for this clonotype: Its ends do not fully match the called genes, so a read error is possible. The gene calls are TRBV2 and TRBJ1-1, with D possibly TRBD1 on 5 matching bases. Germline assignment: CDR1 SNHLY and CDR2 FYNNEI. This CDR3 has 14 residues. Here the CDR3 DNA reads TGTGCCAGCAGGGAAGACAGATTGAACACTGAAGCTTTCTTT. Protein sequence: CASREDRLNTEAFF.

This clonotype has only a few counts. This chain links TRBV27 with TRBJ1-5; D might be TRBD1 (5 bases). Germline V gene sequence: CDR1 MNHEY, CDR2 SMNVEV (reference sequence). The CDR3 runs to 14 residues. Trimming shortened V by 2 bases and J by 5 bases, and 10 bases separated the two germline ends. The CDR3 sequence is CASSLRGGYQPQHF. Here the CDR3 DNA reads TGTGCCAGCAGTTTACGGGGGGGATATCAGCCCCAGCATTTT.

This clonotype was found a few times. This chain joins TRBV30 and TRBJ1-2, with D unclear. This CDR3 has 15 amino acids. In germline, CDR1 is GTSNPN, CDR2 SVGIG (reference sequence). Trimming cost V 3 bases and J 2 bases, with 16 bases left between them. The CDR3 here is CAWSKTPVVNYGYTF. CDR3 DNA sequence: TGTGCCTGGAGCAAGACACCGGTGGTAAACTATGGCTACACCTTC.

The chain employs TRBV25-1 and TRBJ2-7; possibly TRBD1 for D (6 bases). Trimming removed 0 bases at V and 3 bases at J, with 15 bases between. CDR1 is MGHDK and CDR2 is SYGVNS in the germline V gene. This CDR3 is 16 amino acids long. Written as DNA, the CDR3 is TGTGCCAGCAGTGAATATACTAATGCAGGGGTCTACGAGCAGTACTTC. Its translation: CASSEYTNAGVYEQYF.

In its sample, this clonotype was seen a few times. This CDR3 reads CASSQPGTGGNGYTF. The CDR3 DNA follows: TGCGCCAGCAGCCAACCGGGGACAGGGGGCAACGGCTACACCTTC. This chain uses TRBV4-1 with TRBJ1-2; TRBD1 matches at 12 bases. Trimming cost V 2 bases and J 8 bases; bases outside gene matches: 6. The CDR3 covers 15 residues. The germline V gene encodes CDR1 MGHRA and CDR2 YSYEKL.

Ten or more counts support this clonotype. V is TRBV30 and J is TRBJ2-3; TRBD2 matches at 7 bases. Germline V lookup: CDR1 GTSNPN, CDR2 SVGIG (reference sequence). The CDR3 sequence is 13 residues long. Trimming at V came to 0 bases and at J to 8 bases, leaving 5 bases not matched to a gene. CDR3 protein: CAWSVQSGGTQYF. The DNA for the CDR3 is TGTGCCTGGAGTGTACAATCGGGGGGTACGCAGTATTTT.

This clonotype occurred once. A junction end diverges from the germline sequence, so it may reflect a read error. The genes are TRBV3-1 and TRBJ2-2, with D maybe TRBD1 (6 bases). The CDR3 is 17 residues long. Germline V gene sequence: CDR1 LGHDT, CDR2 YNNKEL (reference sequence). CDR3 residues: CASSQDLGQFGTGELFF. CDR3 DNA sequence: TGCGCCAGCAGTCAGGACCTCGGACAGTTCGGAACCGGGGAGCTGTTTTTT.

This clonotype was seen ten or more times. CDR3 loop: CASSQARVGAFF. The CDR3 DNA is TGTGCCAGCAGCCAAGCAAGGGTTGGAGCTTTCTTT. The chain employs TRBV3-1 and TRBJ1-1; D is unclear. Germline values: CDR1 LGHDT, CDR2 YNNKEL (reference sequence). The CDR3 is 12 residues long. V gave up 1 base and J gave up 10 bases, with 10 bases separating them.

This clonotype has a handful of counts. The chain has TRBV28 and TRBJ2-7, with D perhaps matching TRBD1 (5 bases). Germline CDR1 MDHEN, CDR2 SYDVKM. The CDR3 is 15 amino acids. The germline V and J ends were trimmed by 7 bases and 5 bases, with 21 bases remaining between them. Written as DNA, the CDR3 is TGTGCCAGCACTCTAAAGGCGGTTGGGGCAGACGAGCAGTACTTC. Its protein is CASTLKAVGADEQYF.